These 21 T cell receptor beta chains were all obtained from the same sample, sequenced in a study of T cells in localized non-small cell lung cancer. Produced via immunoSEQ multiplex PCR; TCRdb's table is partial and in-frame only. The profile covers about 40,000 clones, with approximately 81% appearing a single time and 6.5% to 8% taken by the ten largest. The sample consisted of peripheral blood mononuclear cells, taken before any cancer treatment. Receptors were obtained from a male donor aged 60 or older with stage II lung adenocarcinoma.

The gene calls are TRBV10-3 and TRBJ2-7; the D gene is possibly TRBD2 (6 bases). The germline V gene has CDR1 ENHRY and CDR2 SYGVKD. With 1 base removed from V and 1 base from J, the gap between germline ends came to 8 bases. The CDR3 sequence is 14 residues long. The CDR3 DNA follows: TGTGCCATCAGTGAGTTTGGAGGGTCCTACGAGCAGTACTTC. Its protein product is CAISEFGGSYEQYF.

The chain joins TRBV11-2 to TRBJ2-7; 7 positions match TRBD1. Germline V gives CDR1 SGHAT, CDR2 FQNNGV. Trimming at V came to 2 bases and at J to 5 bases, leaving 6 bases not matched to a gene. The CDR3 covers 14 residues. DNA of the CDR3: TGTGCCAGCAGCTTAAGACAGGGCCGGGACGAGCAGTACTTC. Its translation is CASSLRQGRDEQYF.

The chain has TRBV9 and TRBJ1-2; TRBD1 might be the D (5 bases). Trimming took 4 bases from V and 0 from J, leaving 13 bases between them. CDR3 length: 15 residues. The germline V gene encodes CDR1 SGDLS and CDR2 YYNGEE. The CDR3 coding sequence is TGTGCCAGCAGCCCGACAGTCATAGCTAACTATGGCTACACCTTC. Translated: CASSPTVIANYGYTF.

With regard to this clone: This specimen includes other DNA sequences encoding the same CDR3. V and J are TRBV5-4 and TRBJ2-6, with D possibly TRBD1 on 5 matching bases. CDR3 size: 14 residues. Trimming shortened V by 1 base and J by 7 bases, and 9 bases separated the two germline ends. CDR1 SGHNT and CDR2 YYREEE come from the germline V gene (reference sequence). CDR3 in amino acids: CASSLPGLANVLTF. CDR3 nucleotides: TGTGCCAGCAGCTTGCCAGGGTTAGCCAACGTCCTGACTTTC. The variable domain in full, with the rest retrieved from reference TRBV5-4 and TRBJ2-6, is ETGVTQSPTHLIKTRGQQVTLRCSSQSGHNTVSWYQQALGQGPQFIFQYYREEENGRGNFPPRFSGLQFPNYSSELNVNALELDDSALYLCASSLPGLANVLTFGAGSRLTVL.

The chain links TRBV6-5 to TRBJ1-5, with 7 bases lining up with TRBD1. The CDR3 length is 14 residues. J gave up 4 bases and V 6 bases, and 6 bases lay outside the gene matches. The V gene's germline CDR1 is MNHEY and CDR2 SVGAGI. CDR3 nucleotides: TGTGCCAGCAGGCTTGGGACAGATAATCAGCCCCAGCATTTT. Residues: CASRLGTDNQPQHF.

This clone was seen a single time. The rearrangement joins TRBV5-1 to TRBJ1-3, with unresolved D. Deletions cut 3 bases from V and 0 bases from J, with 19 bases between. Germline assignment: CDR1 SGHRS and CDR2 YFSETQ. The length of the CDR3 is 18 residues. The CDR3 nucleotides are TGCGCCAGCAGCTGGACCCCATTAGACGGCGGCTCTGGAAACACCATATATTTT. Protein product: CASSWTPLDGGSGNTIYF.

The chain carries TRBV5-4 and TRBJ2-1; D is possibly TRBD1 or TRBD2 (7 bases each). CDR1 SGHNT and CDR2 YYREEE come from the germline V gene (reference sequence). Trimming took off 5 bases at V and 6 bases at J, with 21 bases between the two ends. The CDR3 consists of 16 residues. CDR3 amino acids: CASSFGRGPPGNEQFF. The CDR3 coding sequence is TGTGCCAGCAGTTTTGGGAGGGGGCCACCCGGCAATGAGCAGTTCTTC.

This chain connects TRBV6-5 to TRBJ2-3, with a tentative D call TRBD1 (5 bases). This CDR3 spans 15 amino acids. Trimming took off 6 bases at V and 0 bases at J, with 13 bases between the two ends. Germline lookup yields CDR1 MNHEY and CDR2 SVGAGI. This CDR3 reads CASSRLGVSTDTQYF. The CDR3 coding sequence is TGTGCCAGCAGCCGGCTAGGGGTTAGCACAGATACGCAGTATTTT.

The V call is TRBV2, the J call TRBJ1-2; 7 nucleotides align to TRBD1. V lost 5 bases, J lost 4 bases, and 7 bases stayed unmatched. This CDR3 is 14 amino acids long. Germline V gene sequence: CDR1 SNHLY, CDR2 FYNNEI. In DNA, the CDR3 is TGTGCCAGCAGTACTAACAGGGGAGGCTATGGCTACACCTTC. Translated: CASSTNRGGYGYTF.

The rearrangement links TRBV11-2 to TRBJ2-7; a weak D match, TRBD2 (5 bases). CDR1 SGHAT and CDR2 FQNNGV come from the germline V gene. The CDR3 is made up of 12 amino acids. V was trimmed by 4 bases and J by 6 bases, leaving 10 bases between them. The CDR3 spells CASSSRASEQYF. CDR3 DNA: TGTGCCAGCAGCTCGAGGGCGAGCGAGCAGTACTTC. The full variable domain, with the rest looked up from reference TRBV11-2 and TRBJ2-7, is EAGVAQSPRYKIIEKRQSVAFWCNPISGHATLYWYQQILGQGPKLLIQFQNNGVVDDSQLPKDRFSAERLKGVDSTLKIQPAKLEDSAVYLCASSSRASEQYFGPGTRLTVT.

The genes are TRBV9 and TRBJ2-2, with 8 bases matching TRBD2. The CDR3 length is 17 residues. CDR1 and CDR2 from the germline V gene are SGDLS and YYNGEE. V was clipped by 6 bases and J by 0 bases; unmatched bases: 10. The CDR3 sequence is CASNPRRGRSNTGELFF. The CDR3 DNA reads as TGTGCCAGCAACCCCCGGCGCGGGAGGTCGAACACCGGGGAGCTGTTTTTT.

The CDR3 coding sequence is TGTGCCAGCAGCTTTTTAGAACAGCCCCAGCATTTT. As protein: CASSFLEQPQHF. The chain has TRBV7-9 and TRBJ1-5, with D hard to call. The CDR3 is 12 amino acids. V gave up 3 bases and J gave up 7 bases, with 7 bases separating them. Germline CDR1 and CDR2: SEHNR and FQNEAQ (reference sequence).

The DNA for the CDR3 is TGCGCCAGCAGTTCCAGGGATAGCACAGATACGCAGTATTTT. Protein sequence: CASSSRDSTDTQYF. The J gene is TRBJ2-3, the V gene TRBV5-1, with a weak D call TRBD1 (5 bases). The CDR3 sequence is 14 residues long. Between the trimmed V and J ends, which lost 5 bases and 0 bases, there was a span of 10 bases. Germline V gene lookup returns CDR1 SGHRS and CDR2 YFSETQ. Drawing the rest from reference TRBV5-1 and TRBJ2-3, the complete variable domain is KAGVTQTPRYLIKTRGQQVTLSCSPISGHRSVSWYQQTPGQGLQFLFEYFSETQRNKGNFPGRFSGRQFSNSRSEMNVSTLELGDSALYLCASSSRDSTDTQYFGPGTRLTVL.

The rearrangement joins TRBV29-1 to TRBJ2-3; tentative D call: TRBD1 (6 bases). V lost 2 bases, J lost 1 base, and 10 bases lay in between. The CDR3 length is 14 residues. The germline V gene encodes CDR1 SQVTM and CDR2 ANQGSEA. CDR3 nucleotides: TGCAGCGTTGAAAGCCAGGGGCGCACAGATACGCAGTATTTT. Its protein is CSVESQGRTDTQYF.

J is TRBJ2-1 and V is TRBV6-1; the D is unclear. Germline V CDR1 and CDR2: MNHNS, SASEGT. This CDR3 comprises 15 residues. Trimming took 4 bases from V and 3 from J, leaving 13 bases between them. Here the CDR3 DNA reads TGTGCCAGCAGTGGAAGCTCCGCAGGCTACAATGAGCAGTTCTTC. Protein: CASSGSSAGYNEQFF.

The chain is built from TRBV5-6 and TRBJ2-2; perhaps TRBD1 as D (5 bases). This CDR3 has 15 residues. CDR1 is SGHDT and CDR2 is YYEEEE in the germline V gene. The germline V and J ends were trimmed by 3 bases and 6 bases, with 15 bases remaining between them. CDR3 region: CASSWGGYPPGELFF. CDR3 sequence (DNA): TGTGCCAGCAGCTGGGGCGGCTACCCCCCCGGGGAGCTGTTTTTT.

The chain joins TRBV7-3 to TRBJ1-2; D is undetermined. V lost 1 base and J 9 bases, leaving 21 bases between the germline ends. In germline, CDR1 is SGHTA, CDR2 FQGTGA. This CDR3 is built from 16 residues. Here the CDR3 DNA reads TGTGCCAGCAGCTTAATGCCCGGCTCTCTGGAATTTAGCTACACCTTC. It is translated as CASSLMPGSLEFSYTF.

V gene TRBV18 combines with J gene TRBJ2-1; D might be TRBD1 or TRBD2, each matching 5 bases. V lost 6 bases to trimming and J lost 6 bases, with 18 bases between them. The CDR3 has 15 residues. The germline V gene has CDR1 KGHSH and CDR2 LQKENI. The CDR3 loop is CASSRIGTPGNEQFF. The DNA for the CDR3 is TGTGCCAGCTCCCGCATCGGGACGCCGGGCAATGAGCAGTTCTTC.

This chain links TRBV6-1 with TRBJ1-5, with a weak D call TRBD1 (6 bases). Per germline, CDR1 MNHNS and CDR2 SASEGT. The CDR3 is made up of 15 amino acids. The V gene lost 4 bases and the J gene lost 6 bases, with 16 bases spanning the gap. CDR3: CASSVRGGGVQPQHF. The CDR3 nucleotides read TGTGCCAGCAGTGTCAGGGGAGGGGGGGTTCAGCCCCAGCATTTT.

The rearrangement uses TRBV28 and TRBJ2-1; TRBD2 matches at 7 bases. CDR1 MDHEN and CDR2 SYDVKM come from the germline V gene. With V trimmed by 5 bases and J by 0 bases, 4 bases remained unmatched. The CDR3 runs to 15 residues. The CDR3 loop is CASSLSGYSYNEQFF. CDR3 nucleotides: TGTGCCAGCAGTCTTAGCGGGTACTCCTACAATGAGCAGTTCTTC.

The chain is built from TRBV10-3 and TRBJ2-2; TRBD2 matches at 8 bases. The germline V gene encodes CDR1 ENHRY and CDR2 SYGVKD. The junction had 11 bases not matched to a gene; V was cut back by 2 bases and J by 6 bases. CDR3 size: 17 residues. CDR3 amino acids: CAISETSGRGGAGELFF. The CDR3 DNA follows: TGTGCCATCAGTGAGACTAGCGGAAGAGGTGGGGCCGGGGAGCTGTTTTTT.